This T cell receptor (beta chain) was captured by sequencing in a study of blood T cells in healthy people across ages. The CDR3 runs to 14 residues. Trimming took off 4 bases at V and 5 bases at J, with 15 bases between the two ends. Germline CDR1 reads MNHEY; CDR2 reads SVGAGI. A second PCR of 7 to 11 cycles used a sample-barcoded 5' primer and a J-beta primer mix. TCRdb reprocessed the 5' RACE reads via MiXCR and lists one record per CDR3 protein. The sample gives 1.8 million or so distinct CDR3 sequences, roughly two fifths of which show up once; about 21% is in the top ten. The rearrangement links TRBV6-5 to TRBJ2-7, with D perhaps TRBD2 (5 bases). The sample taken for sequencing was blood. This receptor was taken from a human donor in good health. The CDR3, as DNA: TGTGCCAGCAGTTCCGTAAGCCTAGCAAACGAGCAGTACTTC. It encodes CASSSVSLANEQYF.